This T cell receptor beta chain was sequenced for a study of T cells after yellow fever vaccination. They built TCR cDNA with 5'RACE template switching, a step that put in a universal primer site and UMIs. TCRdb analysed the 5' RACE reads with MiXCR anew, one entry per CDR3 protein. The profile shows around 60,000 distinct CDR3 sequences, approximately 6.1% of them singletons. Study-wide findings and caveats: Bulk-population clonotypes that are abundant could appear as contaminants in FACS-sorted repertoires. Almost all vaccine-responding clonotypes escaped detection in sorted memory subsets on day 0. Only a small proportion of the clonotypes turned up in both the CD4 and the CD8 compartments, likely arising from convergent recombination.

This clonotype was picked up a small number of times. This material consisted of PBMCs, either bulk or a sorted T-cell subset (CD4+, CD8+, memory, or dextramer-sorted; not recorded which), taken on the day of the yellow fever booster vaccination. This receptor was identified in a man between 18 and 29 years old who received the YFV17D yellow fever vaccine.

CDR3 in amino acids: CASSYSRGLGTGELFF. DNA for the CDR3: TGTGCCAGCAGTTACTCGAGGGGGCTTGGAACCGGGGAGCTGTTTTTT. This chain links TRBV6-5 with TRBJ2-2; 7 bases agree with TRBD1. The ends lost 0 bases at V and 5 bases at J; junction bases unmatched: 6. This CDR3 contains 16 residues. The V gene's germline CDR1 is MNHEY and CDR2 SVGAGI.